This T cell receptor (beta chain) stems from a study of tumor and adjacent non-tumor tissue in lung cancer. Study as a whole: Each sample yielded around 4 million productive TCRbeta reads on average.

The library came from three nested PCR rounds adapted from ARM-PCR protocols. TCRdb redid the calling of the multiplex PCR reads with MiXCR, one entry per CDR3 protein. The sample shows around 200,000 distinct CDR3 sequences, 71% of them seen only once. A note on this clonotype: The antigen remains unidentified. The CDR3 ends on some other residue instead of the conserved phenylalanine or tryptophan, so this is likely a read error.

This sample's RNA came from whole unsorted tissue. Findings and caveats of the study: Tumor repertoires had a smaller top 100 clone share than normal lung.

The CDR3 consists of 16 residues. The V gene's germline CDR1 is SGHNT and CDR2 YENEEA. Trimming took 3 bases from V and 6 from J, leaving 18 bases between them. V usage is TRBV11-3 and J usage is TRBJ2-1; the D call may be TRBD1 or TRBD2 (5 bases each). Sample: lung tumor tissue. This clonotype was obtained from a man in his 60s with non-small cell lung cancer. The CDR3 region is CASSFSGTDLSNEQFL. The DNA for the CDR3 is TGTGCCAGCAGCTTTTCAGGGACCGACCTTTCCAATGAGCAGTTCTTA.